These T cell receptor beta chains were read from a single sample in a study of blood T cell repertoires in COVID-19. The table came from immunoSEQ multiplex PCR; TCRdb's copy has only in-frame clones and leaves some out. The sample records 250,000 to 300,000 clones, about 90% being singletons. Sequencing input: peripheral blood. The origin of the receptors is a woman aged 40 to 50 with acute or convalescent COVID-19. CDR3s include the opening cysteine and the closing phenylalanine or tryptophan. Each record gives: J gene, D gene, V gene, CDR3 protein. A D gene is named only where the DNA matches it firmly.

J: TRBJ1-1; D: TRBD1; V: TRBV3-1/TRBV3-2; CDR3: CASSYDINRGEAFF
J: TRBJ1-5; D: -; V: TRBV12-3/TRBV12-4; CDR3: CASKRGNQPQHF
J: TRBJ1-5; D: TRBD1; V: TRBV28; CDR3: CASSDRAVGQPQHF
J: TRBJ1-2; D: TRBD1; V: TRBV6-5; CDR3: CASSYMAGGYGYTF
J: TRBJ2-5; D: TRBD1; V: TRBV11-1; CDR3: CASSSGQTQETQYF
J: TRBJ1-2; D: -; V: TRBV9; CDR3: CASSGSRTVYGYTF
J: TRBJ1-5; D: -; V: TRBV29-1; CDR3: CSVLEGTGSNQPQHF
J: TRBJ1-1; D: -; V: TRBV28; CDR3: CASSLLTTGQGVNTEAFF
J: TRBJ1-2; D: -; V: TRBV19; CDR3: CATTEIAGKSYGYTF
J: TRBJ1-2; D: -; V: TRBV3-1/TRBV3-2; CDR3: CASSQDWVNRDSNYGYTF
J: TRBJ1-6; D: -; V: TRBV27; CDR3: CASSLAPPYYNSPLHF
J: TRBJ1-2; D: TRBD1; V: TRBV4-2; CDR3: CASSQDVQTRGRDYGYTF
J: TRBJ2-2; D: TRBD1; V: TRBV6-6; CDR3: CASWDRTNTGELFF
J: TRBJ1-2; D: TRBD1; V: TRBV2; CDR3: CASVVRGPGGYTF
J: TRBJ1-5; D: TRBD1; V: TRBV10-3; CDR3: CATQTGGRNQPQHF
J: TRBJ1-2; D: -; V: TRBV6-5; CDR3: CASSYWSGNYGYTF
J: TRBJ2-2; D: TRBD1; V: TRBV19; CDR3: CASSIGDRVNTGELFF
J: TRBJ1-1; D: TRBD1; V: TRBV6-5; CDR3: CASSNRGDTEAFF
J: TRBJ2-5; D: TRBD2; V: TRBV5-1; CDR3: CASSRGLAGFQETQYF
J: TRBJ1-1; D: TRBD1; V: TRBV29-1; CDR3: CSASPGQGTEAFF
J: TRBJ1-1; D: TRBD1; V: TRBV7-8; CDR3: CASSLPSGTEALNTEAFF
J: TRBJ1-2; D: TRBD1; V: TRBV6-5; CDR3: CASSYGTGDFRYGYTF
J: TRBJ1-1; D: -; V: TRBV30; CDR3: CACNTATDNTEAFF
J: TRBJ1-2; D: TRBD1; V: TRBV30; CDR3: CAWDSDRGGEYGYTF
J: TRBJ2-1; D: TRBD2; V: TRBV5-1; CDR3: CASSSTSGGGPYNEQFF
J: TRBJ1-1; D: -; V: TRBV11-2; CDR3: CASSSGQEAFF
J: TRBJ2-3; D: -; V: TRBV2; CDR3: CASSVSSTDTQYF
J: TRBJ1-2; D: TRBD1; V: TRBV10-3; CDR3: CAISQGQGLGYGYTF
J: TRBJ2-2; D: -; V: TRBV6-5; CDR3: CASSYEALTGELFF
J: TRBJ2-3; D: TRBD2; V: TRBV7-8; CDR3: CASSLAPLGGGADTQYF
J: TRBJ2-5; D: -; V: TRBV11-2; CDR3: CASSLRQEETQYF
J: TRBJ2-5; D: TRBD2; V: TRBV3-1/TRBV3-2; CDR3: CASSQGGLAGELQETQYF
J: TRBJ2-1; D: -; V: TRBV24-1; CDR3: CATRQTGTSYNEQFF
J: TRBJ1-6; D: -; V: TRBV5-5; CDR3: CASSFLRVRYTGSPLHF
J: TRBJ1-1; D: -; V: TRBV2; CDR3: CASSEGRNTEAFF
J: TRBJ1-2; D: TRBD1; V: TRBV15; CDR3: CATSGTETNYGYTF
J: TRBJ1-1; D: -; V: TRBV6-1; CDR3: CASSERGGNTEAFF
J: TRBJ1-1; D: -; V: TRBV10-3; CDR3: CAISENSQNTEAFF
J: TRBJ1-5; D: -; V: TRBV12-5; CDR3: CASGLSVNQPQHF
J: TRBJ1-1; D: -; V: TRBV27; CDR3: CASSRRGTSTEAFF
J: TRBJ1-2; D: -; V: TRBV11-2; CDR3: CASRPQSDGYTF
J: TRBJ2-3; D: -; V: TRBV6-5; CDR3: CASRGWTRSTDTQYF
J: TRBJ2-1; D: TRBD2; V: TRBV7-6; CDR3: CASSSYLGGFWDEQFF
J: TRBJ1-3; D: -; V: TRBV11-2; CDR3: CASSSRGAGNTIYF
J: TRBJ2-1; D: TRBD2; V: TRBV2; CDR3: CASSVPGRGYNEQFF
J: TRBJ1-2; D: -; V: TRBV9; CDR3: CASSVEDTNYGYTF
J: TRBJ2-2; D: -; V: TRBV27; CDR3: CASSPTFGAGELFF
J: TRBJ2-3; D: -; V: TRBV2; CDR3: CASSVGRTSTDTQYF
J: TRBJ1-6; D: -; V: TRBV11-2; CDR3: CASSLEGTWYSPLHF
J: TRBJ1-4; D: -; V: TRBV12-3/TRBV12-4; CDR3: CASSLAGNEKLFF
J: TRBJ1-2; D: TRBD1; V: TRBV27; CDR3: CASRLGQGTGNYGYTF
J: TRBJ1-2; D: -; V: TRBV5-4; CDR3: CASSHDSTYGYTF
J: TRBJ1-1; D: -; V: TRBV5-1; CDR3: CASSLLTGMNTEAFF
J: TRBJ2-1; D: TRBD2; V: TRBV10-3; CDR3: CAISDPGGLHEQFF
J: TRBJ1-1; D: -; V: TRBV19; CDR3: CASTPRDTSGMNTEAFF